Listed below are T cell receptor beta chains from one sample, sequenced in a study of CD8+CD57+ T cells in acquired aplastic anemia. Each CDR3 protein is one row after TCRdb ran MiXCR on the reads. The repertoire has roughly 63,000 distinct CDR3 sequences, around half of them found once; the top ten carry around 8%. The sample taken for sequencing was sorted CD4+, CD8+, or CD8+CD57+ T cells (not recorded which) from PBMCs. These receptors all come from a human donor in good health, serving as a control. Each CDR3 is given with its conserved first and last residue. The D gene is left open where the match is weak. Where a row states a size, it is once, few, many or the class of an expanded clone; other rows omit it.

cdr3_aa: CASSLSGQGHEQYF
cdr3_nt: TGTGCCAGCAGTTTATCGGGACAGGGCCACGAGCAGTACTTC
v_call: TRBV27
d_call: TRBD1
clone_size: many
j_call: TRBJ2-7

cdr3_aa: CSARGLGTGAGQETQYF
cdr3_nt: TGCAGTGCTAGAGGCCTCGGGACAGGGGCCGGCCAAGAGACCCAGTACTTC
v_call: TRBV20-1
d_call: TRBD1
clone_size: once
j_call: TRBJ2-5

cdr3_aa: CASSLLVSNEQFF
cdr3_nt: TGTGCCAGCAGTTTACTTGTATCCAATGAGCAGTTCTTC
v_call: TRBV12-3/TRBV12-4
d_call: -
clone_size: many
j_call: TRBJ2-1

cdr3_aa: CASSIDQQATYEQYF
cdr3_nt: TGTGCCAGTAGTATAGATCAACAGGCGACCTACGAGCAGTACTTC
v_call: TRBV19
d_call: -
clone_size: -
j_call: TRBJ2-7

cdr3_aa: CASRDLTGNYGYTF
cdr3_nt: TGTGCCAGCAGGGACCTTACAGGGAACTATGGCTACACCTTC
v_call: TRBV27
d_call: -
clone_size: many
j_call: TRBJ1-2

cdr3_aa: CGARLLDAKQYF
cdr3_nt: TGCGGTGCTAGACTCTTGGACGCGAAGCAGTACTTC
v_call: TRBV20-1
d_call: -
clone_size: -
j_call: TRBJ2-7

cdr3_aa: CSASTGTGTNEQFF
cdr3_nt: TGCAGTGCTTCGACCGGGACAGGGACCAATGAGCAGTTCTTC
v_call: TRBV20-1
d_call: TRBD1
clone_size: -
j_call: TRBJ2-1

cdr3_aa: CASSLTVQPQHF
cdr3_nt: TGTGCCAGCAGTTTAACTGTACAGCCCCAGCATTTT
v_call: TRBV12-3/TRBV12-4
d_call: -
clone_size: many
j_call: TRBJ1-5

cdr3_aa: CASRRTGTYEQYF
cdr3_nt: TGTGCCAGCAGACGGACGGGGACCTACGAGCAGTACTTC
v_call: TRBV7-2
d_call: -
clone_size: -
j_call: TRBJ2-7

cdr3_aa: CATRATLNYNSPLHF
cdr3_nt: TGTGCCACCAGGGCGACACTAAACTATAATTCACCCCTCCACTTT
v_call: TRBV15
d_call: -
clone_size: few
j_call: TRBJ1-6

cdr3_aa: CASSVGNQETQYF
cdr3_nt: TGTGCCAGCAGCGTAGGCAACCAAGAGACCCAGTACTTC
v_call: TRBV9
d_call: -
clone_size: few
j_call: TRBJ2-5

cdr3_aa: CASSPLAGGNTDTQYF
cdr3_nt: TGTGCCAGCAGCCCCCTAGCGGGAGGGAACACAGATACGCAGTATTTT
v_call: TRBV11-1
d_call: TRBD2
clone_size: -
j_call: TRBJ2-3

cdr3_aa: CASILQGATEAFF
cdr3_nt: TGTGCCAGCATCCTACAGGGGGCCACTGAAGCTTTCTTT
v_call: TRBV2
d_call: TRBD1
clone_size: -
j_call: TRBJ1-1

cdr3_aa: CASSSPSEPYEQYF
cdr3_nt: TGTGCCAGCAGTTCACCCTCCGAACCCTACGAGCAGTACTTC
v_call: TRBV13
d_call: -
clone_size: many
j_call: TRBJ2-7

cdr3_aa: CASSPTGRSYGYTF
cdr3_nt: TGTGCCAGCAGCCCCACTGGACGGAGCTATGGCTACACCTTC
v_call: TRBV7-9
d_call: -
clone_size: -
j_call: TRBJ1-2

cdr3_aa: CASSWGINTEAFF
cdr3_nt: TGTGCCAGCAGCTGGGGGATCAACACTGAAGCTTTCTTT
v_call: TRBV7-3
d_call: -
clone_size: -
j_call: TRBJ1-1

cdr3_aa: CASSLGLAGDEQYF
cdr3_nt: TGTGCCAGCAGCCTCGGACTAGCGGGGGACGAGCAGTACTTC
v_call: TRBV7-6
d_call: TRBD2
clone_size: once
j_call: TRBJ2-7

cdr3_aa: CSAIRSLTDTQYF
cdr3_nt: TGCAGTGCGATAAGGTCACTCACAGATACGCAGTATTTT
v_call: TRBV20-1
d_call: -
clone_size: -
j_call: TRBJ2-3

cdr3_aa: CASSSYLIRRPDGYTF
cdr3_nt: TGTGCCAGCAGCTCCTATCTAATTCGCCGACCGGATGGCTACACCTTC
v_call: TRBV7-9
d_call: -
clone_size: many
j_call: TRBJ1-2

cdr3_aa: CASSPNAVTGQGPDTQYF
cdr3_nt: TGTGCCAGCAGTCCCAACGCTGTGACGGGACAGGGACCAGATACGCAGTATTTT
v_call: TRBV13
d_call: TRBD1
clone_size: many
j_call: TRBJ2-3

cdr3_aa: CATSRDWQENGYTF
cdr3_nt: TGTGCCACCAGCAGAGACTGGCAGGAGAATGGCTACACCTTC
v_call: TRBV15
d_call: -
clone_size: -
j_call: TRBJ1-2

cdr3_aa: CASSTQTGGRLGNNEQFF
cdr3_nt: TGTGCCAGCAGCACCCAGACTGGCGGGAGGCTGGGGAACAATGAGCAGTTCTTC
v_call: TRBV11-1
d_call: TRBD2
clone_size: -
j_call: TRBJ2-1

cdr3_aa: CASSFSDRAFSNQPQHF
cdr3_nt: TGTGCCAGCAGCTTTAGCGACAGGGCCTTTAGCAATCAGCCCCAGCATTTT
v_call: TRBV5-6
d_call: TRBD1
clone_size: -
j_call: TRBJ1-5

cdr3_aa: CASSLSRASYEQYF
cdr3_nt: TGTGCCAGCAGCTTGTCCAGGGCCAGCTACGAGCAGTACTTC
v_call: TRBV7-8
d_call: -
clone_size: -
j_call: TRBJ2-7

cdr3_aa: CASRGTVTQYF
cdr3_nt: TGTGCCAGCAGAGGAACCGTTACGCAGTATTTT
v_call: TRBV27
d_call: -
clone_size: many
j_call: TRBJ2-3

cdr3_aa: CASSIGANEQFF
cdr3_nt: TGTGCCAGTAGTATAGGCGCCAATGAGCAGTTCTTC
v_call: TRBV19
d_call: -
clone_size: few
j_call: TRBJ2-1

cdr3_aa: CASSPMGLAGVTSGANVLTF
cdr3_nt: TGTGCCAGCAGCCCTATGGGACTAGCGGGGGTCACATCTGGGGCCAACGTCCTGACTTTC
v_call: TRBV3-1
d_call: TRBD2
clone_size: many
j_call: TRBJ2-6

cdr3_aa: CATSDAAGTDGEQYF
cdr3_nt: TGTGCCACCAGTGACGCAGCGGGAACTGACGGGGAGCAGTACTTC
v_call: TRBV24-1
d_call: TRBD2
clone_size: medium-sized
j_call: TRBJ2-7

cdr3_aa: CASLQGSNSPLHF
cdr3_nt: TGTGCCAGCCTACAGGGATCCAATTCACCCCTCCACTTT
v_call: TRBV6-1
d_call: -
clone_size: -
j_call: TRBJ1-6

cdr3_aa: CASSNPTGTGTHEQYF
cdr3_nt: TGTGCCAGCAGCAACCCGACCGGGACAGGGACGCACGAGCAGTACTTC
v_call: TRBV7-9
d_call: TRBD1
clone_size: many
j_call: TRBJ2-7

cdr3_aa: CASSLGTAPNSPLHF
cdr3_nt: TGTGCCAGCAGCTTGGGGACAGCTCCTAATTCACCCCTCCACTTT
v_call: TRBV11-1
d_call: TRBD1
clone_size: -
j_call: TRBJ1-6